Below are 8 T cell receptor beta chains sequenced from a single sample in a study of cytomegalovirus exposure and HLA in healthy donors. Clones were read by immunoSEQ multiplex PCR, and TCRdb kept only the in-frame ones, dropping some. The sample has 120,000 or so clones, over 75% seen once. The specimen was PBMCs. The source of these receptors is a woman in her thirties in good health and CMV-seronegative.

V and J are TRBV6-5 and TRBJ2-5; maybe TRBD2 (6 bases). Between the trimmed V and J ends, which lost 5 bases and 7 bases, there was a span of 17 bases. In germline, CDR1 is MNHEY, CDR2 SVGAGI. The CDR3 loop spans 14 amino acids. CDR3 loop: CASSLIAARGTQYF. The CDR3 DNA reads TGTGCCAGCAGTCTTATAGCGGCACGCGGGACCCAGTACTTC.

There are a few counts of this clone. The chain combines TRBV5-6 with TRBJ2-7; 8 bases match TRBD2. Germline V CDR1 and CDR2: SGHDT, YYEEEE. The V and J ends lost 4 bases and 5 bases, in that order; junction bases with no gene match: 14. The length of the CDR3 is 16 residues. The CDR3 sequence is CASSPLGSGGIHEQYF. In nucleotides, the CDR3 is TGTGCCAGCAGCCCACTGGGGAGCGGGGGAATACACGAGCAGTACTTC.

This clone was seen a handful of times. The chain employs TRBV7-3 and TRBJ1-5; the D gene is possibly TRBD1 (5 bases). The CDR3 totals 15 residues. Germline assignment: CDR1 SGHTA and CDR2 FQGTGA. The V gene lost 6 bases and the J gene lost 0 bases, with 12 bases spanning the gap. The CDR3 loop reads CASRPGTNSNQPQHF. CDR3 bases: TGTGCCAGCAGGCCAGGGACTAATAGCAATCAGCCCCAGCATTTT.

This sequence joins TRBV25-1 and TRBJ2-3, with D unresolved. The germline CDR1 and CDR2 sequences are MGHDK and SYGVNS. The V end was cut by 6 bases, the J end by 3 bases, with 4 bases between. The CDR3 spans 11 residues. Here the CDR3 reads CASSLTDTQYF. DNA for the CDR3: TGTGCCAGCAGCCTGACAGATACGCAGTATTTT. Together with reference TRBV25-1 and TRBJ2-3, the CDR3 gives the full variable domain: EADIYQTPRYLVIGTGKKITLECSQTMGHDKMYWYQQDPGMELHLIHYSYGVNSTEKGDLSSESTVSRIRTEHFPLTLESARPSHTSQYLCASSLTDTQYFGPGTRLTVL.

The chain employs TRBV9 and TRBJ1-5, with unresolved D. This CDR3 spans 14 amino acids. V dropped 0 bases and J dropped 6 bases, with 10 bases sitting between them. CDR1 SGDLS and CDR2 YYNGEE come from the germline V gene. CDR3 in DNA: TGTGCCAGCAGCGTAGGGGGTGGAGGTCAGCCCCAGCATTTT. Protein sequence: CASSVGGGGQPQHF.

The V gene is TRBV9, the J gene TRBJ1-5; 9 bases are a match to TRBD1. CDR3 size: 15 residues. V lost 4 bases and J lost 6; bases outside the gene matches: 8. Germline CDR1 SGDLS, CDR2 YYNGEE. The CDR3 nucleotides are TGTGCCAGCAGCCTGGATGGACAGGGGATTCAGCCCCAGCATTTT. Translating it yields CASSLDGQGIQPQHF.

The V and J genes are TRBV9 and TRBJ1-1; no firm D call. CDR1 and CDR2 from the germline V gene are SGDLS and YYNGEE. V dropped 0 bases and J dropped 5 bases, with 11 bases sitting between them. The CDR3 is made up of 14 amino acids. The CDR3 region is CASSVGVVGTEAFF. The CDR3 coding sequence is TGTGCCAGCAGCGTAGGGGTGGTCGGGACTGAAGCTTTCTTT.

The chain recombines TRBV30 with TRBJ1-1, with TRBD1 matching 9 bases. J gave up 5 bases and V 1 base, and 2 bases lay outside the gene matches. The CDR3 runs to 13 residues. The germline V gene has CDR1 GTSNPN and CDR2 SVGIG (reference sequence). The CDR3 here is CAWSADRGTEAFF. For the CDR3, the DNA is TGTGCCTGGAGTGCGGACAGGGGAACTGAAGCTTTCTTT.